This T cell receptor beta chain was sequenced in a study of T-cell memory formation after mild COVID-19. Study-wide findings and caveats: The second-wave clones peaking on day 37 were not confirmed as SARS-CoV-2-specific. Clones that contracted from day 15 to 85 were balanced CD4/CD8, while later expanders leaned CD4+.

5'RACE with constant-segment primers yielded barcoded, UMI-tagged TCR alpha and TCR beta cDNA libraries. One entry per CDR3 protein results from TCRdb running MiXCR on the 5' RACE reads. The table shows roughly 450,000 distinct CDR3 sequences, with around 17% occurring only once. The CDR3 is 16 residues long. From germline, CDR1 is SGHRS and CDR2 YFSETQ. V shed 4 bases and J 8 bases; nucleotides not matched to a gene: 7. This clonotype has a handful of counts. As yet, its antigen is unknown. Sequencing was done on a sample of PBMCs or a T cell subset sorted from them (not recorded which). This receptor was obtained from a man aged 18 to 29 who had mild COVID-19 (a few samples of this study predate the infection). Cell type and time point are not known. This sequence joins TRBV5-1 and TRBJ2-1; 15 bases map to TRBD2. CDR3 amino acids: CASSPGLAGGQDEQFF. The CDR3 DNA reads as TGCGCCAGCAGCCCAGGACTAGCGGGGGGGCAGGATGAGCAGTTCTTC.